Sequencing of this T cell receptor (beta chain) was carried out in a study of regulatory T cells in long-lasting Graves disease. This clonotype has a count of ten or more. V was clipped by 5 bases and J by 1 base; unmatched bases: 7. The CDR3 is 16 residues long. Germline loops: CDR1 SGHAT, CDR2 FQNNGV. Time point reported: newly diagnosed GD, antithyroid drugs for less than 3 months. Preparation of the TCR library used RNA extracted from PBMCs. Arm-PCR of CDR3 regions and iRepertoire HTBI primers were used to build TCR beta libraries. TCRdb itself ran the multiplex PCR reads through MiXCR, one entry per CDR3 protein. The data hold 300,000 to 450,000 distinct CDR3 sequences, with about 14% observed a single time.

Sequences were derived from peripheral blood mononuclear cells (PBMCs), sampled at new diagnosis, from a patient treated with antithyroid drugs. This TCR was recovered from a female donor with Graves disease. The gene calls are TRBV11-2 and TRBJ2-7, with 11 bases matching TRBD2. CDR3 protein: CASSTRTSGRSYEQYF. DNA for the CDR3: TGTGCCAGCAGCACCAGGACTAGCGGGCGTTCCTACGAGCAGTACTTC.